These 11 T cell receptor beta chains originate from one sample sequenced in a study of vaccination effects on CD4 cells after COVID-19. The protocol was immunoSEQ multiplex PCR, while the TCRdb copy is restricted to in-frame clones and leaves out a portion. The sample lists about 73,000 clones, approximately 74% occurring once. Viral peptide pools were used in the ViraFEST assay to expand antigen-specific CD4+ T cells, and sequencing came afterward. Scientists isolated CD4+ T cells after a roughly 9-day culture period ended. People in the vaccine group had not been infected with SARS-CoV-2 before, and their nucleocapsid antibodies were negative. These TCRs are of unknown antigen specificity. Source: CD4+ T cells from PBMCs cultured with HCoV-NL63 spike peptides, taken before COVID-19 vaccination. These receptors were collected from a human donor who received a COVID-19 vaccine.

The chain has TRBV4-1 and TRBJ1-1; 7 bases map to TRBD1. V lost 3 bases to trimming and J lost 4 bases; unmatched junction nucleotides: 5. Germline V lookup: CDR1 MGHRA, CDR2 YSYEKL. The CDR3 length is 14 residues. The CDR3 DNA reads TGCGCCAGCAGCCACCGACAGGGTACCACTGAAGCTTTCTTT. Its translation is CASSHRQGTTEAFF.

The chain is built from TRBV18 and TRBJ1-5; 9 nucleotides match TRBD1. The V gene's germline CDR1 is KGHSH and CDR2 LQKENI. V dropped 4 bases and J dropped 4; count of bases not matched to a gene: 2. The CDR3 spans 14 residues. CDR3 region: CASSHGTGNQPQHF. DNA for the CDR3: TGTGCCAGCTCACACGGGACAGGGAATCAGCCCCAGCATTTT.

This clone was observed once. The chain links TRBV28 to TRBJ1-4; D call uncertain. Germline CDR1 MDHEN, CDR2 SYDVKM. With 11 bases removed from V and 2 bases from J, the gap between germline ends came to 12 bases. This CDR3 region has 13 residues. DNA for the CDR3: TGTGCCGGCAAGTCTTCGACTAATGAAAAACTGTTTTTT. Protein sequence: CAGKSSTNEKLFF. Together with reference TRBV28 and TRBJ1-4, the CDR3 gives the full variable domain: DVKVTQSSRYLVKRTGEKVFLECVQDMDHENMFWYRQDPGLGLRLIYFSYDVKMKEKGDIPEGYSVSREKKERFSLILESASTNQTSMYLCAGKSSTNEKLFFGSGTQLSVL.

The genes are TRBV10-3 and TRBJ2-2; tentatively, D is TRBD2 (7 bases). The CDR3 totals 14 residues. Germline CDR1 and CDR2: ENHRY and SYGVKD. With 8 bases removed from V and 6 bases from J, the gap between germline ends came to 16 bases. In nucleotides, the CDR3 is TGTGCCATCGGGAGGGGGGAACATGCCGGGGAGCTGTTTTTT. Encoded protein: CAIGRGEHAGELFF.

The genes are TRBV2 and TRBJ2-7; D ambiguous. This CDR3 contains 12 residues. CDR1 is SNHLY and CDR2 is FYNNEI in the germline V gene. With 4 bases removed from V and 6 bases from J, the gap between germline ends came to 10 bases. The CDR3 reads CASSVIRVEQYV. CDR3 in DNA: TGTGCCAGCAGTGTCATAAGGGTCGAGCAGTACGTC.

CDR3 in amino acids: CAWSAGTGWFSGYTF. CDR3 bases: TGTGCCTGGAGCGCCGGGACAGGGTGGTTCTCTGGCTACACCTTC. The chain couples TRBV30 to TRBJ1-2, with 9 bases lining up with TRBD1. Germline V gene data show CDR1 as GTSNPN and CDR2 as SVGIG (reference sequence). The CDR3 is 15 amino acids. V dropped 3 bases and J dropped 7; count of bases not matched to a gene: 12.

This clone was counted once. V gene TRBV19 combines with J gene TRBJ1-5; 9 positions match TRBD1. Per the germline V gene, CDR1 is LNHDA and CDR2 is SQIVND (reference sequence). V trimming: 9 bases; J trimming: 6 bases; junction bases outside the gene matches: 9. The CDR3 totals 14 residues. The DNA for the CDR3 is TGTGCCAGCTGGGGACAGGGCTGGGGTCAGCCCCAGCATTTT. This codes for CASWGQGWGQPQHF.

CDR3 residues: CASSLGQIPYNEQFF. The CDR3 bases are TGTGCCAGCTCACTGGGACAGATCCCCTACAATGAGCAGTTCTTC. V is TRBV18 and J is TRBJ2-1, with 7 positions matching TRBD1. V lost 4 bases, J lost 2 bases, and 5 bases stayed unmatched. This CDR3 has 15 amino acids. From germline, CDR1 is KGHSH and CDR2 LQKENI. Complete variable domain (other parts from reference TRBV18 and TRBJ2-1): NAGVMQNPRHLVRRRGQEARLRCSPMKGHSHVYWYRQLPEEGLKFMVYLQKENIIDESGMPKERFSAEFPKEGPSILRIQQVVRGDSAAYFCASSLGQIPYNEQFFGPGTRLTVL.

The chain links TRBV7-9 to TRBJ2-3; 8 nucleotides line up with TRBD1. Trimming removed 5 bases from V and 0 bases from J; junction bases left unmatched: 1. Per the germline V gene, CDR1 is SEHNR and CDR2 is FQNEAQ (reference sequence). The CDR3 sequence is 14 residues long. The CDR3 region is CASSRTGSTDTQYF. In DNA, the CDR3 is TGTGCCAGCAGCAGGACAGGGAGCACAGATACGCAGTATTTT.

The rearrangement links TRBV6-5 to TRBJ1-2, with D possibly being TRBD1 (5 bases). The germline gives CDR1 MNHEY, CDR2 SVGAGI. The V end lost 0 bases, the J end lost 4 bases, and 9 bases lay between the germline ends. This CDR3 comprises 14 residues. CDR3 in DNA: TGTGCCAGCAGTTACTCATTGGGGGGCTATGGCTACACCTTC. Translation: CASSYSLGGYGYTF.

This clone was counted a single time. The chain has TRBV5-1 and TRBJ2-5; D uncertain. The CDR3 extends over 13 amino acids. The V end lost 0 bases, the J end lost 4 bases, and 7 bases lay between the germline ends. The V gene's germline CDR1 is SGHRS and CDR2 YFSETQ. CDR3 loop: CASSLAAGETQYF. The DNA of the CDR3 is TGCGCCAGCAGCTTGGCTGCAGGAGAGACCCAGTACTTC.